The TCR beta chain under discussion was sequenced for a study of OX40 agonist ivuxolimab in advanced cancers. About the study as a whole: Ivuxolimab was an agonistic, fully human IgG2 monoclonal antibody directed against OX40 (CD134), a costimulatory receptor. Intravenous ivuxolimab was administered to patients every 2 weeks at six dose levels: 0.01, 0.1, 0.3, 1.5, 3 and 10 mg/kg. Among the 52 dose-escalation patients, around 20 had hepatocellular carcinoma, 15 melanoma, 9 renal cell carcinoma and 9 head and neck cancer. The dose-escalation cohort was about 83% male with a mean age of approximately 60 years, ranging from roughly 23 to 90. Prior anti-PD-1, anti-PD-L1 or anti-CTLA-4 therapy was permitted, and approximately 41% of dose-escalation patients had received checkpoint inhibitors. Partial responses occurred in three dose-escalation patients: two with cutaneous melanoma and one with hepatocellular carcinoma. The purpose of peripheral TCRbeta sequencing was to test whether ivuxolimab changed TCR sequence diversity and led to clonal T-cell expansion. The paper describes the monotherapy dose-escalation part (N of about 55 patients) of the phase I trial of ivuxolimab. Broad study findings and their caveats: At doses from 0.1 to 3.0 mg/kg, clonal expansion was seen in both CD4+ and CD8+ blood T cells between baseline and week 6. On average, CD8+ T cells showed more expanded clones than CD4+ T cells after ivuxolimab. Low levels of normalized T-cell clonal expansion were also seen in some patients who did not respond. In the 0.1-3.0 mg/kg groups, partial responders were among the patients with the lowest normalized peripheral clonal expansion, particularly in CD8+ T cells. The antigen specificity of the clonally expanded peripheral T cells was not determined.

Genomic DNA was extracted from sorted cells for sequencing of the TCRbeta CDR3 region. The immunoSEQ Assay was used for sequencing of TCRbeta CDR3 regions. Sourced from immuneACCESS, this table was stored by TCRdb with only in-frame sequences that have V and J called. A share of the clones is absent; for the studies checked, an unresolved V gene accounts for under half, and the remainder has no known explanation. This sample lists about 69,000 clones; over 75% were detected once. The ten largest make up more than 5.5% of the sample. As for this clone: Its target antigen remains unknown. No clone much larger than this one lies a single base away; base qualities are absent.

The cysteine opens and the phenylalanine closes a CDR3 of 15 amino acids. The read is trimmed to its CDR3 DNA, 45 bases read in frame from base 1. The germline V gene yields SGHTA for CDR1 and FQGNSA for CDR2. Here V drops 5 bases and J drops 6 bases, and the junction holds 4 bases not matched to any gene. The trial excluded patients who had a history of autoimmune disease or who were on systemic immunosuppression. In every dose cohort, peripheral blood was drawn for TCR sequencing at baseline, cycle 4 day 1, and cycle 7 day 1. Samples were obtained from an open-label, multicenter, first-in-human phase I dose-escalation trial of ivuxolimab. Adults with locally advanced or metastatic melanoma, renal cell, hepatocellular, or head and neck squamous cell carcinoma were enrolled in the trial. Before TCR sequencing, CD4+ T cells and CD8+ T cells from peripheral blood were sorted into separate populations.

This TCR derives from an adult with an advanced solid tumor such as melanoma, head and neck, liver or kidney cancer. Rearrangement joined TRBV7-2 to TRBJ2-3, with 14 bases in between that match TRBD2. Sequencing used CD4+ or CD8+ T cells sorted from blood, obtained in a trial of the OX40 agonist ivuxolimab. CDR3 sequence: CASSGTSGSGDTQYF. The DNA reads TGTGCCAGCAGCGGGACTAGCGGGAGTGGGGATACGCAGTATTTT.